A single sample is the source of the 32 T cell receptor beta chains below, sequenced in a study of blood T cell repertoires in COVID-19. Here immunoSEQ multiplex PCR was the method, and the copy in TCRdb shows in-frame clones only, minus some. Of 250,000 to 300,000 clones in the sample, about 90% are singletons; the top ten hold around 1.3%. The sample comprised PBMCs or T cells enriched from blood (not recorded which). These TCRs come from a human donor in a cohort exposed to, infected with or recovered from COVID-19 (not recorded which). The donor label of this sample is uncertain.

The V gene is TRBV6-5, the J gene TRBJ2-5; D may be TRBD2 (6 bases). This CDR3 contains 13 residues. Germline CDR1 reads MNHEY; CDR2 reads SVGAGI. V gave up 2 bases and J gave up 5 bases, with 9 bases separating them. CDR3 sequence: CASSYDGRETQYF. CDR3 coding DNA: TGTGCCAGCAGTTACGATGGGAGGGAGACCCAGTACTTC.

V gene TRBV27 combines with J gene TRBJ1-2; 8 bases align to TRBD1. The V gene's germline CDR1 is MNHEY and CDR2 SMNVEV (reference sequence). J lost 8 bases, V lost 4 bases, and 9 bases had no gene match. CDR3 length equals 14 residues. The CDR3 DNA is TGTGCCAGCAGTTCCGGACAGGGATCTTGGGGCTACACCTTC. This translates into CASSSGQGSWGYTF.

The chain joins TRBV2 to TRBJ2-1, with 7 nucleotides matching TRBD2. The CDR3 is 11 residues long. The V and J ends lost 10 bases and 9 bases, in that order; junction bases with no gene match: 6. In germline, CDR1 is SNHLY, CDR2 FYNNEI. As DNA, the CDR3 is TGTGCCACCACTAGCGTGGGTGAGCAGTTCTTC. Protein product: CATTSVGEQFF. Supplemented by reference TRBV2 and TRBJ2-1, the full variable domain reads EPEVTQTPSHQVTQMGQEVILRCVPISNHLYFYWYRQILGQKVEFLVSFYNNEISEKSEIFDDQFSVERPDGSNFTLKIRSTKLEDSAMYFCATTSVGEQFFGPGTRLTVL.

The J gene is TRBJ2-4, the V gene TRBV9; TRBD2 aligns across 9 bases. Germline V gene lookup returns CDR1 SGDLS and CDR2 YYNGEE. CDR3 length: 14 amino acids. Unmatched junction bases numbered 8, after V lost 4 bases and J lost 9 bases. CDR3 region: CASSPPAGGSIQYF. The CDR3 coding sequence is TGTGCCAGCAGCCCCCCCGCGGGGGGGAGCATTCAGTACTTC.

This rearrangement joins TRBV27 to TRBJ2-7; 7 bases map to TRBD1. The CDR3 contains 15 residues. Looked up from germline, CDR1 is MNHEY and CDR2 is SMNVEV (reference sequence). V dropped 5 bases and J dropped 0; count of bases not matched to a gene: 7. CDR3 sequence (DNA): TGTGCCAGCAGTCCCCTTGGACAGGTCTCCTACGAGCAGTACTTC. It yields the protein CASSPLGQVSYEQYF.

The V gene is TRBV6-4, the J gene TRBJ2-1, with 7 bases fitting TRBD1. CDR1 and CDR2 (germline): MRHNA, SNTAGT. The J segment lost 10 bases and the V segment lost 5 bases, leaving 8 bases of the junction unmatched. This CDR3 contains 13 residues. CDR3 coding DNA: TGTGCCAGCAGTAATAGACAGGGCGGCGAGCAGTTCTTC. Its protein is CASSNRQGGEQFF.

The chain couples TRBV12-3 or TRBV12-4 to TRBJ2-7; the D gene is possibly TRBD1 (6 bases). V gave up 4 bases and J gave up 6 bases, with 10 bases separating them. The CDR3 length is 12 residues. Here the CDR3 reads CASSSTGREQYF. As DNA, the CDR3 is TGTGCCAGCAGTTCTACAGGGCGCGAGCAGTACTTC.

The count of this clone is one. The chain links TRBV6-5 to TRBJ1-1; weak D call: TRBD1 (6 bases). This CDR3 is 13 amino acids long. Deletions cut 6 bases from V and 5 bases from J, with 13 bases between. In germline, CDR1 is MNHEY, CDR2 SVGAGI. The DNA for the CDR3 is TGTGCCAGCAGGCTGGGGAGGGGGACTGAAGCTTTCTTT. It encodes CASRLGRGTEAFF.

This chain uses TRBV19 with TRBJ2-3, with D possibly matching TRBD1 (6 bases). The CDR3 spans 16 residues. CDR1 and CDR2 from the germline V gene are LNHDA and SQIVND (reference sequence). The ends were cut back, 0 bases at V and 2 bases at J, with 12 bases in the middle. The CDR3 nucleotides read TGTGCCAGTAGTATAGAAGGCAGGGGAACCACAGATACGCAGTATTTT. This gives the protein CASSIEGRGTTDTQYF.

This chain links TRBV7-3 with TRBJ2-2; 7 bases map to TRBD2. The CDR3 consists of 16 residues. Trimming took 3 bases from V and 5 from J; bases not matched to a gene: 9. The germline V gene encodes CDR1 SGHTA and CDR2 FQGTGA. The CDR3 reads CASSLAGGTTTGELFF. In DNA, the CDR3 is TGTGCCAGCAGCTTGGCGGGCGGGACTACGACCGGGGAGCTGTTTTTT.

The V call is TRBV10-2, the J call TRBJ1-6; TRBD1 matches at 7 bases. V was pared by 7 bases and J by 5 bases, with 2 bases of the junction left unmatched. This CDR3 spans 13 amino acids. Germline values: CDR1 WSHSY, CDR2 SAAADI. The CDR3 DNA follows: TGCGCCAGCAAGGGGGCCGATAATTCACCCCTCCACTTT. Amino acid sequence: CASKGADNSPLHF.

This clone was picked up one time. The chain recombines TRBV2 with TRBJ1-6; maybe TRBD1 (5 bases). From germline, CDR1 is SNHLY and CDR2 FYNNEI. V lost 3 bases and J 7 bases, leaving 16 bases between the germline ends. The CDR3 sequence is 16 residues long. CDR3 protein: CASSELEGFGNSPLHF. The CDR3 DNA reads TGTGCCAGCAGTGAGCTGGAGGGGTTCGGGAATTCACCCCTCCACTTT.

The chain couples TRBV25-1 to TRBJ2-3; possible D gene TRBD1, 6 bases. Trimming removed 5 bases at V and 6 bases at J, with 12 bases between. The CDR3 is 13 amino acids. Germline lookup yields CDR1 MGHDK and CDR2 SYGVNS. CDR3 sequence (DNA): TGTGCCAGCAGTTTACAGGGAACGGATACGCAGTATTTT. Protein sequence: CASSLQGTDTQYF.

The chain uses TRBV29-1 and TRBJ2-5, with 12 bases fitting TRBD2. This CDR3 spans 15 amino acids. Germline lookup yields CDR1 SQVTM and CDR2 ANQGSEA. The ends lost 3 bases at V and 1 base at J; junction bases unmatched: 3. As DNA, the CDR3 is TGCAGCGTTGAGAGGACTAGCGGGGTCCAAGAGACCCAGTACTTC. Amino acid sequence: CSVERTSGVQETQYF.

This rearrangement joins TRBV19 to TRBJ2-1, with 14 bases aligning to TRBD2. Per the germline V gene, CDR1 is LNHDA and CDR2 is SQIVND (reference sequence). The length of the CDR3 is 16 residues. V lost 4 bases, J lost 10 bases, and 9 bases stayed unmatched. CDR3 in DNA: TGTGCCAGTAGTACTCAGACTAGCGGGGGGGCCGAGGAGCAGTTCTTC. Translating it yields CASSTQTSGGAEEQFF.

This chain joins TRBV7-9 and TRBJ1-1; D is ambiguous. V shed 5 bases and J shed 0 bases, with 16 bases lying between them. The CDR3 runs to 16 residues. Germline V CDR1 and CDR2: SEHNR, FQNEAQ (reference sequence). The CDR3 sequence: CASSPFTAAMNTEAFF. The CDR3 coding sequence is TGTGCCAGCAGCCCCTTTACGGCGGCGATGAACACTGAAGCTTTCTTT.

V gene TRBV19 combines with J gene TRBJ1-2; D gene unclear. The CDR3 sequence is 17 residues long. Trimming took off 6 bases at V and 2 bases at J, with 22 bases between the two ends. The germline gives CDR1 LNHDA, CDR2 SQIVND (reference sequence). Here the CDR3 reads CASRSKTNPGGNYGYTF. CDR3 sequence (DNA): TGTGCCAGTAGGTCAAAAACTAACCCCGGAGGGAACTATGGCTACACCTTC.

The chain combines TRBV5-1 with TRBJ2-2; D is possibly TRBD1 (6 bases). The CDR3 is 15 amino acids. Germline values: CDR1 SGHRS, CDR2 YFSETQ. V lost 4 bases, J lost 6 bases, and 16 bases lay in between. The CDR3 sequence is CASSGRTVQSGELFF. CDR3 nucleotides: TGCGCCAGCAGCGGAAGGACAGTCCAATCCGGGGAGCTGTTTTTT.

This chain uses TRBV21-1 with TRBJ2-5; the table's D call, TRBD2, has no DNA check behind it. TRBV21-1 is flagged as a pseudogene. The CDR3 is made up of 17 amino acids. The CDR3 here is CASSKGLAGGVEETQYF. CDR3 DNA sequence: TGTGCCAGCAGCAAAGGGCTAGCGGGGGGCGTAGAAGAGACCCAGTACTTC.

The V and J genes are TRBV5-1 and TRBJ2-2; possibly TRBD2 for D (6 bases). The CDR3 has 16 amino acids. Germline V gene data show CDR1 as SGHRS and CDR2 as YFSETQ. The germline V and J ends were trimmed by 5 bases and 4 bases, with 18 bases remaining between them. CDR3 DNA: TGCGCCAGCAGTAGGAGGGAGCTTCGTGGCACCGGGGAGCTGTTTTTT. Translated: CASSRRELRGTGELFF.

This chain connects TRBV6-5 to TRBJ2-7; the match to TRBD1 covers 9 bases. Germline V CDR1 and CDR2: MNHEY, SVGAGI. The ends lost 8 bases at V and 6 bases at J; junction bases unmatched: 2. CDR3 size: 11 residues. CDR3 sequence reads: CASSTGGEQYF. The DNA for the CDR3 is TGTGCCAGCTCGACAGGGGGCGAGCAGTACTTC.

This chain uses TRBV6-5 with TRBJ1-2, with TRBD1 matching 7 bases. V shed 6 bases and J 0 bases; nucleotides not matched to a gene: 1. CDR1 and CDR2 from the germline V gene are MNHEY and SVGAGI. CDR3 size: 13 residues. CDR3 DNA sequence: TGTGCCAGCAGCGGGACAGCTAACTATGGCTACACCTTC. Protein: CASSGTANYGYTF.

The rearrangement links TRBV18 to TRBJ1-1; a weak D match, TRBD1 (6 bases). Trimming pared 3 bases from V and 0 bases from J, leaving 14 bases between. The germline CDR1 and CDR2 sequences are KGHSH and LQKENI. CDR3 length: 16 residues. The CDR3 reads CASSPGQLGLNTEAFF. The CDR3 DNA reads as TGTGCCAGCTCACCTGGACAGCTCGGCCTGAACACTGAAGCTTTCTTT.

The rearrangement joins TRBV24-1 to TRBJ2-5; 10 bases line up with TRBD2. There are 16 residues in the CDR3. Trimming cost V 2 bases and J 5 bases; bases outside gene matches: 7. Germline values: CDR1 KGHDR, CDR2 SFDVKD. CDR3 sequence (DNA): TGTGCCACCAGTGATTGGTCTAGCGGGGGTAGGGAGACCCAGTACTTC. This encodes CATSDWSSGGRETQYF.

The rearrangement links TRBV5-4 to TRBJ2-2, with 9 nucleotides matching TRBD2. The CDR3 is 16 residues long. The germline V gene encodes CDR1 SGHNT and CDR2 YYREEE (reference sequence). The V and J ends lost 4 bases and 6 bases, in that order; junction bases with no gene match: 10. The CDR3 bases are TGTGCCAGCAGCGGGGTGGCTAGCGGGGTTTCCGGGGAGCTGTTTTTT. It specifies CASSGVASGVSGELFF.

This clone has just a few counts. The rearrangement joins TRBV5-1 to TRBJ2-3; a weak D match, TRBD1 (5 bases). The ends were cut back, 4 bases at V and 0 bases at J, with 12 bases in the middle. Germline-derived CDR1 and CDR2 are SGHRS and YFSETQ. The CDR3 covers 15 residues. The CDR3 coding sequence is TGCGCCAGCAGCCCGGCGACAGAGAGCACAGATACGCAGTATTTT. Translating gives CASSPATESTDTQYF.

CDR3 region: CASSFFQAYEQYF. The CDR3 nucleotides are TGTGCCAGCAGCTTTTTCCAGGCCTACGAGCAGTACTTC. The rearrangement joins TRBV11-2 to TRBJ2-7; unclear D gene. The germline V gene encodes CDR1 SGHAT and CDR2 FQNNGV. This CDR3 region has 13 residues. Trimming pared 3 bases from V and 2 bases from J, leaving 8 bases between.

The chain is built from TRBV2 and TRBJ2-5; TRBD1 agrees at 9 bases. The V segment lost 4 bases and the J segment 4 bases; nucleotides outside the gene matches: 10. The CDR3 is 16 residues long. The germline V gene has CDR1 SNHLY and CDR2 FYNNEI. CDR3 nucleotides: TGTGCCAGCAGTGCACAGGGGGCGAGGGTGGGAGAGACCCAGTACTTC. It codes for CASSAQGARVGETQYF.

The chain combines TRBV30 with TRBJ1-6, with 10 positions matching TRBD1. The CDR3 spans 18 residues. The germline CDR1 and CDR2 sequences are GTSNPN and SVGIG (reference sequence). The V segment lost 1 base and the J segment 0 bases; nucleotides outside the gene matches: 6. CDR3 region: CAWSDGQGDTSYNSPLHF. Written as DNA, the CDR3 is TGTGCCTGGAGTGACGGACAGGGGGACACCTCCTATAATTCACCCCTCCACTTT.

In its sample, this clone was seen once. This rearrangement joins TRBV19 to TRBJ1-1; 8 bases are shared with TRBD1. J gave up 8 bases and V 5 bases, and 16 bases lay outside the gene matches. Germline V gene lookup returns CDR1 LNHDA and CDR2 SQIVND (reference sequence). This CDR3 comprises 16 residues. This CDR3 reads CASSSYRDRRAPEAFF. Written as DNA, the CDR3 is TGTGCCAGTAGTTCTTACCGGGACAGGAGAGCCCCCGAAGCTTTCTTT. The whole variable domain, remainder taken from reference TRBV19 and TRBJ1-1, is DGGITQSPKYLFRKEGQNVTLSCEQNLNHDAMYWYRQDPGQGLRLIYYSQIVNDFQKGDIAEGYSVSREKKESFPLTVTSAQKNPTAFYLCASSSYRDRRAPEAFFGQGTRLTVV.

This chain connects TRBV11-2 to TRBJ2-5; unclear D gene. Trimming took off 5 bases at V and 4 bases at J, with 8 bases between the two ends. CDR1 is SGHAT, CDR2 FQNNGV, per germline. This CDR3 comprises 12 residues. CDR3 in amino acids: CASSPSGETQYF. CDR3 in DNA: TGTGCCAGCAGCCCCTCCGGAGAGACCCAGTACTTC.

This chain connects TRBV27 to TRBJ1-2; 7 bases line up with TRBD1. This CDR3 region has 15 residues. Trimming took 1 base from V and 4 from J; bases not matched to a gene: 6. Germline-derived CDR1 and CDR2 are MNHEY and SMNVEV (reference sequence). CDR3 sequence: CASSLFKGASYGYTF. The CDR3 DNA reads TGTGCCAGCAGTTTATTTAAGGGGGCGAGCTATGGCTACACCTTC.